This T cell receptor (beta chain) was sequenced for a study of T cell repertoires in cytomegalovirus infection (dated by TCRdb to the late 2010s). Regarding the complete study: The peptide stimulations were aimed at well-studied HLA-B-restricted epitopes as well as recently identified HLA-C-restricted CMV epitopes, whose presentation resists viral immunomodulation. Because public TCR beta signatures pointed to carriage of CMV infection together with the matching HLA type, the HLA type of each donor mattered for the analysis. General study outcomes and caveats: In both this cohort and an independent cohort of 350 to 400 donors, the cumulative frequency of public TCR beta family members distinguished carriers of CMV infection plus the relevant HLA type. The ex vivo response was dominated by HLA-C-restricted CMV-specific TCR beta clonotypes, which also provided the single most frequent clonotype in two of eight donors.

Interpreted using the paper, the treatment or condition label stands for: in vitro stimulation with specific CMV peptide epitopes to enrich CMV-specific T cells. Reading the germline V gene (reference sequence) gives CDR1 DFQATT and CDR2 SNEGSKA. The CDR3 runs 14 residues from the cysteine to the phenylalanine. Only CDR3 DNA is held: 42 bases, read in frame from base 1. The germline V and J ends show losses of 5 bases and 1 base respectively, and no gene match explains 7 bases of the junction. The sequencer listed for this sample is Illumina HiSeq 1500. TCRdb itself trimmed the public reads at Q25 with fastp, ran MiXCR and retained productive beta chains. Each entry merges the rows of one CDR3 protein and shows their most common DNA and genes. The sample data list over 50,000 distinct CDR3 sequences, and around 20% of these were observed just once. The ten largest clonotypes hold roughly 73% of the sample.

This clonotype was seen a few times. This clone's antigen is unknown. No much larger clonotype is one base removed from it; base qualities were not supplied. The chain couples TRBV20-1 to TRBJ1-1; 7 bases in the junction line up with TRBD1. The clonotype was recovered from a human donor in good health (CMV status not recorded). Some clones in this sample may be carry-over from other donors' samples. The sample consisted of CD8+ T cells from cultured PBMCs, taken from culture after CMV antigen stimulation. Here is the DNA: TGCAGTGCTCCCCCCGGGACAGAGAACACTGAAGCTTTCTTT. This encodes CSAPPGTENTEAFF.